These T cell receptor beta chains were read from a single sample in a study of shared clonotypes between healthy human individuals. Measured with immunoSEQ multiplex PCR; TCRdb has only the in-frame clones, and not every one. Here the sample spans 600,000 to 750,000 clones, about 92% being singletons. The sequenced sample was memory CD8+ T cells from PBMCs. All receptors derive from a man aged 18 to 29 in good health. Some clones in this sample may be carry-over from other donors' samples. The CDR3 runs from the conserved cysteine through the conserved F or W. D genes are given only for firm matches. Clone size is shown for a subset of rows, as once, few, many or a class of expanded clone.

CDR3nt: TGTGCCAGCAGTTACTTCCGGGACAGCGGCTACACCTTC
CDR3aa: CASSYFRDSGYTF
v_gene: TRBV6-6
abundance: NA
j_gene: TRBJ1-2
d_gene: TRBD1

CDR3nt: TGTGCCTGGAGTGGGGTAGCGGGTAGGGTTGGCGAGCAGTTCTTC
CDR3aa: CAWSGVAGRVGEQFF
v_gene: TRBV30
abundance: NA
j_gene: TRBJ2-1
d_gene: TRBD2

CDR3nt: TGTGCCAGCAGCTTATCTAGCGGGAGGGCCAGCCCATTCGAATACGAGCAGTACTTC
CDR3aa: CASSLSSGRASPFEYEQYF
v_gene: TRBV11-2
abundance: NA
j_gene: TRBJ2-7
d_gene: TRBD2

CDR3nt: TGTGCCACCTTGGCTAGCGGGGTGCGGCAGTTCTTC
CDR3aa: CATLASGVRQFF
v_gene: TRBV6-6
abundance: NA
j_gene: TRBJ2-1
d_gene: TRBD2

CDR3nt: TGTGCCAGCAGCTTAGTACGGACAGGCGATGAGCAGTTCTTC
CDR3aa: CASSLVRTGDEQFF
v_gene: TRBV7-8
abundance: NA
j_gene: TRBJ2-1
d_gene: TRBD1

CDR3nt: TGTGCCAGCAGTTCCGGACTAGCGGGAGACTACGAGCAGTACTTC
CDR3aa: CASSSGLAGDYEQYF
v_gene: TRBV6-1
abundance: once
j_gene: TRBJ2-7
d_gene: TRBD2

CDR3nt: TGTGCCAGCAGCGAAGCGGGGGAACCTCGTGGGGAGCTGTTTTTT
CDR3aa: CASSEAGEPRGELFF
v_gene: TRBV9
abundance: NA
j_gene: TRBJ2-2
d_gene: TRBD2

CDR3nt: TGTGCCAGCAGCTTCATTCAGGGCCGGCCCTACGAGCAGTACTTC
CDR3aa: CASSFIQGRPYEQYF
v_gene: TRBV6-1
abundance: NA
j_gene: TRBJ2-7
d_gene: NA

CDR3nt: TGTGCCAGCAGCCCCCTATTGGGACGTATGAACACTGAAGCTTTCTTT
CDR3aa: CASSPLLGRMNTEAFF
v_gene: TRBV13
abundance: once
j_gene: TRBJ1-1
d_gene: NA

CDR3nt: TGTGCCTGGACCGCACAAGACAGGGCCATTGGCTACACCTTC
CDR3aa: CAWTAQDRAIGYTF
v_gene: TRBV30
abundance: NA
j_gene: TRBJ1-2
d_gene: TRBD1

CDR3nt: TGTGCCAGCAGTTTTGCAGAGGTGATTAATGAAAAACTGTTTTTT
CDR3aa: CASSFAEVINEKLFF
v_gene: TRBV28
abundance: NA
j_gene: TRBJ1-4
d_gene: NA

CDR3nt: TGTGCCAGCGGCCACCGGGGCCCAATACAGCCCCAGCATTTT
CDR3aa: CASGHRGPIQPQHF
v_gene: TRBV27
abundance: NA
j_gene: TRBJ1-5
d_gene: NA

CDR3nt: TGTGCCAGCGGCCCAGGGCCGGGACCCCAGCGGGCTTTCTTT
CDR3aa: CASGPGPGPQRAFF
v_gene: TRBV28
abundance: NA
j_gene: TRBJ1-1
d_gene: NA

CDR3nt: TGTGCCAGCAGTTTAATGGGGGTGGACACCGGGGAGCTGTTTTTT
CDR3aa: CASSLMGVDTGELFF
v_gene: TRBV28
abundance: NA
j_gene: TRBJ2-2
d_gene: NA

CDR3nt: TGTGCCAGCATCATACTAAGCGGGCCCTACGAGCAGTACTTC
CDR3aa: CASIILSGPYEQYF
v_gene: TRBV6-5
abundance: NA
j_gene: TRBJ2-7
d_gene: NA

CDR3nt: TGTGCCAGCAGTTACTCCGTTGAAAGCTCCTACGAGCAGTACTTC
CDR3aa: CASSYSVESSYEQYF
v_gene: TRBV6-5
abundance: NA
j_gene: TRBJ2-7
d_gene: NA

CDR3nt: TGTGCCAGCGCAGGAGGGATTGGGAGCAATCAGCCCCAGCATTTT
CDR3aa: CASAGGIGSNQPQHF
v_gene: TRBV27
abundance: once
j_gene: TRBJ1-5
d_gene: NA

CDR3nt: TGTGCCAGCAGTCCCCGAGGCACCGGGGAGCTGTTTTTT
CDR3aa: CASSPRGTGELFF
v_gene: TRBV27
abundance: NA
j_gene: TRBJ2-2
d_gene: NA

CDR3nt: TGTGCCAGCAGCTTAGTGGGTTTGGGGACACTATATTACAATGAGCAGTTCTTC
CDR3aa: CASSLVGLGTLYYNEQFF
v_gene: TRBV13
abundance: NA
j_gene: TRBJ2-1
d_gene: NA

CDR3nt: TGTGCCAGCACAGAGAGGAGCTCCTATAATTCACCCCTCCACTTT
CDR3aa: CASTERSSYNSPLHF
v_gene: TRBV27
abundance: NA
j_gene: TRBJ1-6
d_gene: NA

CDR3nt: TGTGCCAGTAGAGGACTAGCCGACGAGCAGTACTTC
CDR3aa: CASRGLADEQYF
v_gene: TRBV19
abundance: once
j_gene: TRBJ2-7
d_gene: TRBD2

CDR3nt: TGTGCCAGCAGTTCGAGGCAGGGAAGCTCCTACGAGCAGTACTTC
CDR3aa: CASSSRQGSSYEQYF
v_gene: TRBV6-6
abundance: NA
j_gene: TRBJ2-7
d_gene: NA

CDR3nt: TGTGCCAGCAGCAGTACAGGACATTTGAATTATGGCTACACCTTC
CDR3aa: CASSSTGHLNYGYTF
v_gene: TRBV21-1
abundance: NA
j_gene: TRBJ1-2
d_gene: NA

CDR3nt: TGTGCCAGCAGCGGAGCGGTCGGAATACTCTCCTATAATTCACCCCTCCACTTT
CDR3aa: CASSGAVGILSYNSPLHF
v_gene: TRBV11-2
abundance: NA
j_gene: TRBJ1-6
d_gene: NA

CDR3nt: TGTGCCAGCAGCTCCCGACAGGGGGCGCTTGGCTACGAGCAGTACTTC
CDR3aa: CASSSRQGALGYEQYF
v_gene: TRBV5-5
abundance: NA
j_gene: TRBJ2-7
d_gene: TRBD1

CDR3nt: TGCGCCAGCAGCCAACGAAATTGGAATGAGCAGTTCTTC
CDR3aa: CASSQRNWNEQFF
v_gene: TRBV4-1
abundance: NA
j_gene: TRBJ2-1
d_gene: NA

CDR3nt: TGTGCCAGCAGCCAAGCTAGCAGGCGCACAGATACGCAGTATTTT
CDR3aa: CASSQASRRTDTQYF
v_gene: TRBV14
abundance: few
j_gene: TRBJ2-3
d_gene: NA